This is a list of T cell receptor beta chains from one sample in a study of cytomegalovirus exposure and HLA in healthy donors. Profiled with immunoSEQ multiplex PCR; TCRdb holds only in-frame clones, not every one. This table holds around 210,000 clones. What was sequenced was PBMCs. The receptors were gathered from a woman in her thirties in good health and CMV-seropositive. Both conserved end residues are part of each CDR3. A D gene is named only where the DNA matches it firmly.

>-|TRBV28|TRBJ2-2
TGTGCCAGCAGTTGGCCCCCCTGGAGGAGGGGGCGCACCGGGGAGCTGTTTTTT
CASSWPPWRRGRTGELFF
>-|TRBV9|TRBJ2-7
TGTGCCAGCAGCGTAGTCGGTGGGCGCGAGCAGTACTTC
CASSVVGGREQYF
>-|TRBV11-3|TRBJ2-1
TGTGCCAGCAGCTTAGATCAGTACCAGTACAATGAGCAGTTCTTC
CASSLDQYQYNEQFF
>-|TRBV27|TRBJ2-3
TGTGCCAGCAGTATGGACAGTCCCCTGAGCACAGATACGCAGTATTTT
CASSMDSPLSTDTQYF
>-|TRBV10-1|TRBJ2-2
TGCGCCAGCTCCCAGCGGAACACCGGGGAGCTGTTTTTT
CASSQRNTGELFF
>-|TRBV28|TRBJ2-7
TGTGCCAGCAGTTTATCTTGGCGGAGGGGAGTCTACGAGCAGTACTTC
CASSLSWRRGVYEQYF
>TRBD1|TRBV7-2|TRBJ2-1
TGTGCCAGCAGCTCATCCCGGGACAGTACCTACAATGAGCAGTTCTTC
CASSSSRDSTYNEQFF
>-|TRBV21-1|TRBJ1-4
TGTGCCAGCAGCAAAGGAGGTGCGGGATACGCAACTAATGAAAAACTGTTTTTT
CASSKGGAGYATNEKLFF
>-|TRBV6-5|TRBJ1-1
TGTGCCAGCAGTTTTACAGGGTTAGGTGAAGCTTTCTTT
CASSFTGLGEAFF
>TRBD1|TRBV19|TRBJ2-7
TGTGCCAGTAGTACCCTCCGGTCCGGACAGGGGTCGACCTACGAGCAGTACTTC
CASSTLRSGQGSTYEQYF
>TRBD1|TRBV28|TRBJ2-7
TGTGCCAGCAGCCGCGCCGGGACAGGACTCTACGAGCAGTACTTC
CASSRAGTGLYEQYF
>-|TRBV5-1|TRBJ2-5
TGCGCCAGCAGCTTGAACACCCAAGAGACCCAGTACTTC
CASSLNTQETQYF
>TRBD2|TRBV4-3|TRBJ2-7
TGCGCCAGCAGCCAAGATTCCGGACTAGCGGGAGTTCGCGAGCAGTACTTC
CASSQDSGLAGVREQYF
>-|TRBV13|TRBJ1-1
TGTGCCAGCAGCCCCTCGTTGAACACTGAAGCTTTCTTT
CASSPSLNTEAFF
>-|TRBV5-1|TRBJ2-3
TGCGCCAGCAGCTTGCCAACAGGGACGACAGATACGCAGTATTTT
CASSLPTGTTDTQYF
>TRBD2|TRBV18|TRBJ2-5
TGTGCCAGCTCACCAATGCGGGGGGCAGAGACCCAGTACTTC
CASSPMRGAETQYF
>TRBD2|TRBV5-4|TRBJ2-5
TGTGCCAGCACCTTAACGGGGACGGGGGGGCTTGACTTC
CASTLTGTGGLDF
>TRBD2|TRBV30|TRBJ2-1
TGTGCCTGGAGACCCCTCAGCGGGAGGGGTCACGAGCAGTTCTTC
CAWRPLSGRGHEQFF
>-|TRBV5-1|TRBJ2-3
TGCGCCAGCAGCAAAGAGCTTGCTACGGAGGGCACAGATACGCAGTATTTT
CASSKELATEGTDTQYF
>-|TRBV19|TRBJ1-2
TGTGCCAGTAGTAGGCAGGGCTATGCTGGCTACACCTTC
CASSRQGYAGYTF
>TRBD2|TRBV5-1|TRBJ2-3
TGCGCCAGCAGCTTGGCCGCTGCTAGCGGGGGGACAGATACGCAGTATTTT
CASSLAAASGGTDTQYF
>TRBD1|TRBV6-5|TRBJ1-5
TGTGCCAGCAGTTACTCGAGGCCAGGGGGGAGTCAGCCCCAGCATTTT
CASSYSRPGGSQPQHF
>TRBD2|TRBV2|TRBJ2-3
TGTGCCAGCGGGGAGGGTTTTTCAGGGTACGAAGATACGCAGTATTTT
CASGEGFSGYEDTQYF
>TRBD1|TRBV7-9|TRBJ2-7
TGTGCCAGCAGTGAGCCGGGACAGGGGGAGGCCGAGCAGTACTTC
CASSEPGQGEAEQYF
>-|TRBV5-1|TRBJ1-1
TGCGCCAGCAGCTTGGATCGAGGTGAAGCTTTCTTT
CASSLDRGEAFF
>TRBD1|TRBV28|TRBJ1-5
TGTGCCAGCAATTCTAGACAGGGGCCTTATAGCAATCAGCCCCAGCATTTT
CASNSRQGPYSNQPQHF
>TRBD1|TRBV4-1|TRBJ2-7
TGCGCCAGCAGCCAAGCGGGGCGGCAGGGGGCAAGTAGGGAGCAGTACTTC
CASSQAGRQGASREQYF
>TRBD2|TRBV7-9|TRBJ2-1
TGTGCCAGCAGCTTAGTCCCTGGCGGGAGAGATGGGGATGAGCAGTTCTTC
CASSLVPGGRDGDEQFF
>-|TRBV5-1|TRBJ1-1
TGCGCCAGCAGCTCTAACACTGAAGCTTTCTTT
CASSSNTEAFF
>TRBD1|TRBV9|TRBJ1-2
TGTGCCAGCAGCGTAGATGGATGGACAGGGGACGGCTACACCTTC
CASSVDGWTGDGYTF
>TRBD2|TRBV5-1|TRBJ2-1
TGCGCCAGCAGCTTGGCTAGCGGGAGAATATATGAGCAGTTCTTC
CASSLASGRIYEQFF
>-|TRBV2|TRBJ1-1
TGTGCCAGCAGTGTCCGGGGTAGCACTGAAGCTTTCTTT
CASSVRGSTEAFF
>-|TRBV5-1|TRBJ2-1
TGCGCCAGCAGCTTGGGACGTGGGCCTTACAGGAATGAGCAGTTCTTC
CASSLGRGPYRNEQFF
>TRBD2|TRBV9|TRBJ2-5
TGTGCCAGCAGCGCGCTGCCGACTAGCGGGAGGGTGGAGACCCAGTACTTC
CASSALPTSGRVETQYF
>-|TRBV5-6|TRBJ1-4
TGTGCCAGCAGCTTCGCTACAGGGACAACTAATGAAAAACTGTTTTTT
CASSFATGTTNEKLFF
>TRBD1|TRBV7-8|TRBJ2-7
TGTGCCAGCAACTTACAGGGGAGCTCCTACGAGCAGTACTTC
CASNLQGSSYEQYF
>TRBD1|TRBV19|TRBJ1-5
TGTGCCAGTTTGGGACAGGGAAATCAGCCCCAGCATTTT
CASLGQGNQPQHF
>-|TRBV4-1|TRBJ2-3
TGCGCCAGCAGCCTAGGCAGGGGAGATACGCAGTATTTT
CASSLGRGDTQYF
>-|TRBV2|TRBJ2-3
TGTGCCAGCAGTGTTCAGGGCACCACAGATACGCAGTATTTT
CASSVQGTTDTQYF
>-|TRBV5-4|TRBJ2-2
TGTGCCAGCAGCCCCTACCGAGCGGAAGGCACCGGGGAGCTGTTTTTT
CASSPYRAEGTGELFF
>TRBD1|TRBV6-5|TRBJ1-1
TGTGCCAGTTTGGACAGGGGGCGGACTGAAGCTTTCTTT
CASLDRGRTEAFF